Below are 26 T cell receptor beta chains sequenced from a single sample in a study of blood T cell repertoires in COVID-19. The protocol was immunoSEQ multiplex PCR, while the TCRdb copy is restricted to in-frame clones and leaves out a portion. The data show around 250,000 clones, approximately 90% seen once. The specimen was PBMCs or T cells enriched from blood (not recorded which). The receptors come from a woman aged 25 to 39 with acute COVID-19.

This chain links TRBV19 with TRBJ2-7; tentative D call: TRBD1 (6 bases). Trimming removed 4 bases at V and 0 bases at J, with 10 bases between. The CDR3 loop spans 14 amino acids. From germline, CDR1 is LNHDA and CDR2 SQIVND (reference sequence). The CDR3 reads CASSTMTGSYEQYF. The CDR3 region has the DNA TGTGCCAGTAGTACGATGACAGGCTCCTACGAGCAGTACTTC.

DNA for the CDR3: TGTGCCAGCAGCCCCGGTGGGGTAGCGGGAGCCTACGAGCAGTACTTC. This gives the protein CASSPGGVAGAYEQYF. This chain connects TRBV5-4 to TRBJ2-7; 9 bases align to TRBD2. The germline CDR1 and CDR2 sequences are SGHNT and YYREEE (reference sequence). V trimming: 4 bases; J trimming: 2 bases; junction bases outside the gene matches: 10. The CDR3 totals 16 residues.

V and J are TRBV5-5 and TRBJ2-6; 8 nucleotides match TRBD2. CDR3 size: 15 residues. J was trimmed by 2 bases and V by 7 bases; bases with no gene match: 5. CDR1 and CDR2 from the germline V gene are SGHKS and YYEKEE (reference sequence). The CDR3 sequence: CASGTGGTGANVLTF. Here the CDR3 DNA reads TGTGCCAGCGGCACGGGGGGGACTGGGGCCAACGTCCTGACTTTC.

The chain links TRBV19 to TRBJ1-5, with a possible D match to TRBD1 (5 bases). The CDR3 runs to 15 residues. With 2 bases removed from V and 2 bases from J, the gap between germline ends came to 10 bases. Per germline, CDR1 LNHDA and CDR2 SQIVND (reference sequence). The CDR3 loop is CASSIQGYGNQPQHF. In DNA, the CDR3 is TGTGCCAGTAGTATACAGGGTTATGGCAATCAGCCCCAGCATTTT.

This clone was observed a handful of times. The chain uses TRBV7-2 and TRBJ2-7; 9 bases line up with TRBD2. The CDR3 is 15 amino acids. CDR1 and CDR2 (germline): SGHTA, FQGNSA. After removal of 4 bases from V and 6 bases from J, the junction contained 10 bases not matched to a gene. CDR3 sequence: CASSSGGAGGREQYF. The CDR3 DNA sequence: TGTGCCAGCAGCTCCGGTGGGGCGGGAGGGCGCGAGCAGTACTTC.

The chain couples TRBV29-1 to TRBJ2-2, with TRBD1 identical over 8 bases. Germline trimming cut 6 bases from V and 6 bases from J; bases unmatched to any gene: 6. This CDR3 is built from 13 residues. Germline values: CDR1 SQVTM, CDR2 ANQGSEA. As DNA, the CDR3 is TGCAGCGTGCCGGACAGGGCCCCCGGGGAGCTGTTTTTT. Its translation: CSVPDRAPGELFF.

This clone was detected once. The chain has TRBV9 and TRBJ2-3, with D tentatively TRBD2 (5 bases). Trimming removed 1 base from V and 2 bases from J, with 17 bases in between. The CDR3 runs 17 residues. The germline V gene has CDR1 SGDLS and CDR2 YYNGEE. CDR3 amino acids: CASSVTGTFPPTDTQYF. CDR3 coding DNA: TGTGCCAGCAGCGTAACGGGAACGTTCCCTCCCACAGATACGCAGTATTTT.

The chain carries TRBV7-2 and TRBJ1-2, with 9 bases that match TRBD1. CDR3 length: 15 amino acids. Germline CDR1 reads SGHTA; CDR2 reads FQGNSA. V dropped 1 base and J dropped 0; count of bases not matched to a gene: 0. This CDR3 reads CASSLGTGANYGYTF. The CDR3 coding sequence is TGTGCCAGCAGCTTAGGGACAGGGGCTAACTATGGCTACACCTTC. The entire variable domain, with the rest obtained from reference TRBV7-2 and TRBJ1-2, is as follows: GAGVSQSPSNKVTEKGKDVELRCDPISGHTALYWYRQSLGQGLEFLIYFQGNSAPDKSGLPSDRFSAERTGGSVSTLTIQRTQQEDSAVYLCASSLGTGANYGYTFGSGTRLTVV.

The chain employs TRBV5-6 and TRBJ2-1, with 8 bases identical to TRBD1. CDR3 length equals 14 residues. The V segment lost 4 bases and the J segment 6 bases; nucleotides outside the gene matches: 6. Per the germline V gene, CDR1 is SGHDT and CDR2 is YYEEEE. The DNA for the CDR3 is TGTGCCAGCAGCGCCGGACAGGGATCCAATGAGCAGTTCTTC. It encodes CASSAGQGSNEQFF.

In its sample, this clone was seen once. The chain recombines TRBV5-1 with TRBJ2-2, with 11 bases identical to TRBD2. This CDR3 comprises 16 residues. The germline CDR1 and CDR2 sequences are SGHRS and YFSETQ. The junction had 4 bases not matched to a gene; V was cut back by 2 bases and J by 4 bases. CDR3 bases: TGCGCCAGCAGCTTACTAGCGGGAGTAGCCACCGGGGAGCTGTTTTTT. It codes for CASSLLAGVATGELFF. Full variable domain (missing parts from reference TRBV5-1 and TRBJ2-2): KAGVTQTPRYLIKTRGQQVTLSCSPISGHRSVSWYQQTPGQGLQFLFEYFSETQRNKGNFPGRFSGRQFSNSRSEMNVSTLELGDSALYLCASSLLAGVATGELFFGEGSRLTVL.

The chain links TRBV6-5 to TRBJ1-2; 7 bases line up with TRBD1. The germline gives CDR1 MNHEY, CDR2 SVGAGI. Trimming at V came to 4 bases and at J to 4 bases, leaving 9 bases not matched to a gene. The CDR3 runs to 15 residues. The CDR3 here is CASSSKQGTVYGYTF. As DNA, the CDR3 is TGTGCCAGCAGTTCCAAACAGGGGACTGTCTATGGCTACACCTTC.

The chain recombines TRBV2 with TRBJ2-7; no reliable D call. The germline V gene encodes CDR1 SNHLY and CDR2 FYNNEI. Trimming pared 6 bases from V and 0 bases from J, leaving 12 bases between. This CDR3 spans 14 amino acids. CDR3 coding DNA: TGTGCCAGCAGGTTTGACAATTACTCCTACGAGCAGTACTTC. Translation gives CASRFDNYSYEQYF.

CDR3 residues: CASSFPGAYEQYF. For the CDR3, the DNA is TGTGCCAGCAGCTTCCCAGGGGCCTACGAGCAGTACTTC. The chain combines TRBV7-9 with TRBJ2-7, with TRBD1 as a possible D gene (6 bases). Germline loops: CDR1 SEHNR, CDR2 FQNEAQ (reference sequence). The ends were cut back, 3 bases at V and 2 bases at J, with 8 bases in the middle. The CDR3 runs to 13 residues.

The CDR3 sequence: CAIRPDSSDNSPLHF. Here the CDR3 DNA reads TGTGCCATCAGACCGGACAGTTCCGATAATTCACCCCTCCACTTT. V is TRBV10-3 and J is TRBJ1-6; tentative D call: TRBD1 (6 bases). Trimming removed 6 bases from V and 5 bases from J, with 14 bases in between. This CDR3 is built from 15 residues. Germline V gives CDR1 ENHRY, CDR2 SYGVKD.

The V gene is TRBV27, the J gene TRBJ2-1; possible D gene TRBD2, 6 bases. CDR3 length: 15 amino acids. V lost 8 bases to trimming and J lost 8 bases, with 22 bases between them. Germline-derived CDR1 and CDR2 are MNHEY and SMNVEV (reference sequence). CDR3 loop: CASRASPGSVDEQFF. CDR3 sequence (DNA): TGTGCCAGCCGAGCCTCACCCGGGAGTGTGGATGAGCAGTTCTTC.

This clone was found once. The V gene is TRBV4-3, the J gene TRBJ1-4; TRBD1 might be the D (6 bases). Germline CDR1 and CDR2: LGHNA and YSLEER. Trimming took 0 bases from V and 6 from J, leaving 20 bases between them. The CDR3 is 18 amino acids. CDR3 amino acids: CASSQEQGVDRFDEKLFF. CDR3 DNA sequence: TGCGCCAGCAGCCAAGAACAAGGAGTAGACAGGTTTGATGAAAAACTGTTTTTT.

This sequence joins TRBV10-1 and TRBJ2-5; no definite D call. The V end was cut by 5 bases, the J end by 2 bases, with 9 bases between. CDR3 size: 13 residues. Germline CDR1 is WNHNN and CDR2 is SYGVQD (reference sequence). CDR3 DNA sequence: TGCGCCAGCAGTCCGGAGACTCAAGAGACCCAGTACTTC. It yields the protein CASSPETQETQYF.

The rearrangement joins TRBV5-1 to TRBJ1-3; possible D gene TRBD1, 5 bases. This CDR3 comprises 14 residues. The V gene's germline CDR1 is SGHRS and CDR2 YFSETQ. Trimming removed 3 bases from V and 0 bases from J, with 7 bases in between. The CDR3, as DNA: TGCGCCAGCAGCTCGGACAACTCTGGAAACACCATATATTTT. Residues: CASSSDNSGNTIYF.

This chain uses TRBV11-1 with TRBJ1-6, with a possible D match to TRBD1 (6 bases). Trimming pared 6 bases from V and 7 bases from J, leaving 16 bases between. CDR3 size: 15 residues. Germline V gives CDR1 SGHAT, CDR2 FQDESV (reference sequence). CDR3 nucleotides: TGTGCCAGCAGACGTACAGGGTCCGTCAATTCACCCCTCCACTTT. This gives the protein CASRRTGSVNSPLHF.

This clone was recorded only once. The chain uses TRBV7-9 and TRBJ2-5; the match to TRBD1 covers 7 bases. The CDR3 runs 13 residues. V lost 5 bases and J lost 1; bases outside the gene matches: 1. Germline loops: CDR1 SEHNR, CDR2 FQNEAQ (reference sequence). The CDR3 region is CASSGDSQETQYF. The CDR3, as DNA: TGTGCCAGCAGCGGGGACAGCCAAGAGACCCAGTACTTC.

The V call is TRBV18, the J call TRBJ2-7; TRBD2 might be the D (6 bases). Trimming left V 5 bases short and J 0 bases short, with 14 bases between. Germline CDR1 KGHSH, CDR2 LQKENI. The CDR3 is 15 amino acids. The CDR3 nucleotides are TGTGCCAGCTCAAACCGGGGGACGGACTCCTACGAGCAGTACTTC. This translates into CASSNRGTDSYEQYF.

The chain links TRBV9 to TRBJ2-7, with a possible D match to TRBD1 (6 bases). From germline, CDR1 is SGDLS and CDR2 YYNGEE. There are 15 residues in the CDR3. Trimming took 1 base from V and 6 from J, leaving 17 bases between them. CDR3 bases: TGTGCCAGCAGCGTATTGGGGACACTAGAGGGCGAGCAGTACTTC. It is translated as CASSVLGTLEGEQYF.

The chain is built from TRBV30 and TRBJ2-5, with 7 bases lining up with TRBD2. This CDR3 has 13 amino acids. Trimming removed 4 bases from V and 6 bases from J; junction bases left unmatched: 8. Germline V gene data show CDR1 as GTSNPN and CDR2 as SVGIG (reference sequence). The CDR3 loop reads CAWTGLREQTQYF. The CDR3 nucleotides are TGTGCCTGGACGGGACTACGGGAACAGACCCAGTACTTC.

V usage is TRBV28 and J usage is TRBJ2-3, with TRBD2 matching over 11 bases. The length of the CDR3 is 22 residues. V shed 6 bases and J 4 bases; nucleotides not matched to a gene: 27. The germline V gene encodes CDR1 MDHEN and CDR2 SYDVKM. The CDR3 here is CASRRPGQWTSGSFHGADTQYF. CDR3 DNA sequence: TGTGCCAGCAGACGACCGGGACAGTGGACTAGCGGGTCTTTCCATGGGGCAGATACGCAGTATTTT. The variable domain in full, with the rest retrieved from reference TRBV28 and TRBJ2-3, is DVKVTQSSRYLVKRTGEKVFLECVQDMDHENMFWYRQDPGLGLRLIYFSYDVKMKEKGDIPEGYSVSREKKERFSLILESASTNQTSMYLCASRRPGQWTSGSFHGADTQYFGPGTRLTVL.

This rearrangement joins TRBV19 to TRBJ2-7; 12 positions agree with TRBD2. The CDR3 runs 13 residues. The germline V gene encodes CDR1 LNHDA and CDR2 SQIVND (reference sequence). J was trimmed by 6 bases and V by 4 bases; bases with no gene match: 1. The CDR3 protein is CASSTSGRAEQYF. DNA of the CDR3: TGTGCCAGTAGTACTAGCGGGAGGGCCGAGCAGTACTTC. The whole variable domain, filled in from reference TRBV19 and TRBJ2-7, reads DGGITQSPKYLFRKEGQNVTLSCEQNLNHDAMYWYRQDPGQGLRLIYYSQIVNDFQKGDIAEGYSVSREKKESFPLTVTSAQKNPTAFYLCASSTSGRAEQYFGPGTRLTVT.

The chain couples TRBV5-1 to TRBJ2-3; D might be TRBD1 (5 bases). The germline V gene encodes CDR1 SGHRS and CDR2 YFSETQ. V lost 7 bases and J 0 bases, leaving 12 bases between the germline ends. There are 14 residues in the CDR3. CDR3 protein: CASARQGSTDTQYF. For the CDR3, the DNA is TGCGCCAGCGCCAGGCAGGGCAGCACAGATACGCAGTATTTT. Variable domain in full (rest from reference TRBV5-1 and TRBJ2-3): KAGVTQTPRYLIKTRGQQVTLSCSPISGHRSVSWYQQTPGQGLQFLFEYFSETQRNKGNFPGRFSGRQFSNSRSEMNVSTLELGDSALYLCASARQGSTDTQYFGPGTRLTVL.